The present T cell receptor beta chain was sequenced within a study of regulatory dendritic cells for organ transplantation. Whole-study findings and limits: Naive T cells showed high diversity, memory cells less, memory CD8+ least. Mature dendritic cells appeared to drive more memory CD8+ clonal expansion than regulatory ones.

This CDR3 is 14 amino acids long. Germline-derived CDR1 and CDR2 are MNHEY and SMNVEV (reference sequence). V was pared by 4 bases and J by 0 bases, with 1 base of the junction left unmatched. Sorted T cells were CFSE-labeled and cultured four to five days with allogeneic regulatory or mature dendritic cells at 1:10. Naive CD45RA+ and memory CD45RO+ CD4+ or CD8+ T cells were FACS-sorted. About this clone: Its antigen is as yet unknown.

The table came from immunoSEQ multiplex PCR; TCRdb's copy has only in-frame clones and leaves some out. The data hold 9,500 to 15,000 clones, with approximately 56% observed a single time. The sequence derives from a human donor in good health. V gene TRBV27 combines with J gene TRBJ1-1, with TRBD1 matching over 8 bases. Sequenced sample: naive CD8+ T cells from blood cultured with dendritic cells. This sample's subset: CD45RA+ naive T cells. The CDR3 region is CASSSDRVNTEAFF. The CDR3 nucleotides read TGTGCCAGCAGTTCGGACAGGGTGAACACTGAAGCTTTCTTT.